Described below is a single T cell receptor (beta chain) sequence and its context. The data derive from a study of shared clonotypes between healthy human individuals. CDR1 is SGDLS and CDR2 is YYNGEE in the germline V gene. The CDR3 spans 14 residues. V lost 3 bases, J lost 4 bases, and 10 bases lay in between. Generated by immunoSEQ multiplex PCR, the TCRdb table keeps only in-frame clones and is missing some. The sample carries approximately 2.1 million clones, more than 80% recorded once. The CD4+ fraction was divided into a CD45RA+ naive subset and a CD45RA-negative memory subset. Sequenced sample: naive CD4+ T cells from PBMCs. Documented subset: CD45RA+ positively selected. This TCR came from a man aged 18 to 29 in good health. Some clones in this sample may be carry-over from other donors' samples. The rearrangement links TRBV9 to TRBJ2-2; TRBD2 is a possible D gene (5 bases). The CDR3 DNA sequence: TGTGCCAGCAGCGGAAACAGCGGCACCGGGGAGCTGTTTTTT. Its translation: CASSGNSGTGELFF.